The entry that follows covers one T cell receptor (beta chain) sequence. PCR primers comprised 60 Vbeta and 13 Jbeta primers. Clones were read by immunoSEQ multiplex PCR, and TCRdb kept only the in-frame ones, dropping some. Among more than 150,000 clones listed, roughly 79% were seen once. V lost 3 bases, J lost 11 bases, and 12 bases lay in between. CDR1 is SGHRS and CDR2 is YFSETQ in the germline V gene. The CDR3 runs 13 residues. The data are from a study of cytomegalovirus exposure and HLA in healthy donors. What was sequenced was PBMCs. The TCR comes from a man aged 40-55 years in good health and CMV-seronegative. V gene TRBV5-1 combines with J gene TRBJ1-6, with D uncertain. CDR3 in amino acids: CASSSGDLTPLHF. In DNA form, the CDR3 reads TGCGCCAGCAGCTCGGGAGACCTAACACCCCTCCACTTT.